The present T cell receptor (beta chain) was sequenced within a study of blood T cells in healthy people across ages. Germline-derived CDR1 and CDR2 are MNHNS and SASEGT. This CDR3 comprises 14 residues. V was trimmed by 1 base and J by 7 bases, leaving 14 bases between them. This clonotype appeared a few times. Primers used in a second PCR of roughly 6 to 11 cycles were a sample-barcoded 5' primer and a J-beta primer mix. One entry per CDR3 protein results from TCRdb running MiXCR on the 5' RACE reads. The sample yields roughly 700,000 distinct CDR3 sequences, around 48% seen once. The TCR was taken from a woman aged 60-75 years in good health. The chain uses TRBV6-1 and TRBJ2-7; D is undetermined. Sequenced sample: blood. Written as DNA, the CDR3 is TGTGCCAGCAGTGAAGAGGCTAGTAATGATGAGCAGTACTTC. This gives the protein CASSEEASNDEQYF.